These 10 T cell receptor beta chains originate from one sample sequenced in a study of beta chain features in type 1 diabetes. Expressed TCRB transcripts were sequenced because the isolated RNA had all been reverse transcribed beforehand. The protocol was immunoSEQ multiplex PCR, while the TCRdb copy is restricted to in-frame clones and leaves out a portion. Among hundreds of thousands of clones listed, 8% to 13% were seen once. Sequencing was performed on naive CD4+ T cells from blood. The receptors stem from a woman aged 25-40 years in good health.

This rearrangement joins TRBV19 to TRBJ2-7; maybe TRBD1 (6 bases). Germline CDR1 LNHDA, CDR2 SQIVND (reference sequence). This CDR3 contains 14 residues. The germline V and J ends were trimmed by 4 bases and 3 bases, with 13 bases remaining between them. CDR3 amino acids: CASSKGTNGYEQYF. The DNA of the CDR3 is TGTGCCAGTAGTAAGGGGACAAACGGCTACGAGCAGTACTTC.

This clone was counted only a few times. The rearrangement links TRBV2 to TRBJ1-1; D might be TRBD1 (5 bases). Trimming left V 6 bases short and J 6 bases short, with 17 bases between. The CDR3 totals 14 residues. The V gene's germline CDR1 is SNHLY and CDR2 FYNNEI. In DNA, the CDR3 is TGTGCCAGCAGCCTGATGGGAGGGGACTCTGAAGCTTTCTTT. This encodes CASSLMGGDSEAFF.

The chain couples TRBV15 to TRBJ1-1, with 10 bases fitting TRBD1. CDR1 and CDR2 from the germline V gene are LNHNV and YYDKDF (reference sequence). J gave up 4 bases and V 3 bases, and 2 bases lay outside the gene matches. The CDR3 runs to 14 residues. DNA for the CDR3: TGTGCCACCAGCAGCCGGACAGGGGGCACTGAAGCTTTCTTT. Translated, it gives CATSSRTGGTEAFF.

CDR3 DNA: TGTGCCACCACTCAGGGGCGGGTAGAAGAGACCCAGTACTTC. Translating it yields CATTQGRVEETQYF. This chain joins TRBV28 and TRBJ2-5, with D possibly matching TRBD1 (6 bases). Germline CDR1 and CDR2: MDHEN and SYDVKM. Trimming shortened V by 10 bases and J by 3 bases, and 18 bases separated the two germline ends. The CDR3 has 14 residues.

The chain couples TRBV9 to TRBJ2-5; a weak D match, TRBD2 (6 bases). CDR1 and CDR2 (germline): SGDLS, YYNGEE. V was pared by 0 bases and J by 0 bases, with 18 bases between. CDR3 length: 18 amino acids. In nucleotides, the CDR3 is TGTGCCAGCAGCGTAGCTTCCGCGGGACTGACCTACCAAGAGACCCAGTACTTC. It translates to CASSVASAGLTYQETQYF. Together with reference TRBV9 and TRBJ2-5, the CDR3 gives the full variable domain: DSGVTQTPKHLITATGQRVTLRCSPRSGDLSVYWYQQSLDQGLQFLIQYYNGEERAKGNILERFSAQQFPDLHSELNLSSLELGDSALYFCASSVASAGLTYQETQYFGPGTRLLVL.

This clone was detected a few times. In nucleotides, the CDR3 is TGTGCCAGCAGCGAACTAGCGGGAGTTTACAATGAGCAGTTCTTC. It translates to CASSELAGVYNEQFF. The rearrangement links TRBV7-3 to TRBJ2-1, with 11 bases lining up with TRBD2. Germline V gives CDR1 SGHTA, CDR2 FQGTGA. This CDR3 is 15 amino acids long. V lost 5 bases, J lost 4 bases, and 4 bases stayed unmatched.

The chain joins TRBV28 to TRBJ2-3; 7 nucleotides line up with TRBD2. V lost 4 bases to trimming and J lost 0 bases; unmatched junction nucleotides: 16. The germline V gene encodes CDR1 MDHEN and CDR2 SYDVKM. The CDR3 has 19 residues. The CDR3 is CASSSPQPDAAGSTDTQYF. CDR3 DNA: TGTGCCAGCAGTTCCCCCCAGCCTGATGCAGCGGGAAGCACAGATACGCAGTATTTT.

CDR3 coding DNA: TGTGCCACCAGCAGAGATCCCAGGGAAGAGACCCAGTACTTC. Its protein is CATSRDPREETQYF. The rearrangement links TRBV15 to TRBJ2-5, with D possibly being TRBD1 (5 bases). This CDR3 is 14 amino acids long. Trimming removed 0 bases from V and 3 bases from J, with 8 bases in between. Per germline, CDR1 LNHNV and CDR2 YYDKDF (reference sequence).

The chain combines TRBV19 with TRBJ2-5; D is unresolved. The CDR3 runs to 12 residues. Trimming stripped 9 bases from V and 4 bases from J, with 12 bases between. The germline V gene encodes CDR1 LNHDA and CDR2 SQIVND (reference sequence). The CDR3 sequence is CASNTPGETQYF. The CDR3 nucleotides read TGTGCCAGCAATACCCCGGGAGAGACCCAGTACTTC.

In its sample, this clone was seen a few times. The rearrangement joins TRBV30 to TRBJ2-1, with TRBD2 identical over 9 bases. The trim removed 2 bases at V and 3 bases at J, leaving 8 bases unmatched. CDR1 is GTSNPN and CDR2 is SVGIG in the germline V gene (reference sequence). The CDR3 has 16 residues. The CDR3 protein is CAWSLRASGVYNEQFF. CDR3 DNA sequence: TGTGCCTGGAGTTTAAGGGCTAGCGGGGTCTACAATGAGCAGTTCTTC.